This T cell receptor beta chain was retrieved from a study of CD8 T cells in ankylosing spondylitis (dated by TCRdb to 2017 to 2019). Regarding the study in general: T cell receptor beta repertoires were profiled in healthy donors and ankylosing spondylitis patients so that disease-linked TCR variants could be found. The full study cohort comprised 20 to 25 ankylosing spondylitis patients and 85 to 120 healthy donors. Peripheral blood was sampled, and synovial fluid was also collected from ankylosing spondylitis patients. What the study reported, not specific to this receptor: The disease-linked clones were reported to be significantly enriched in matched synovial fluid samples from ankylosing spondylitis patients. A TCR beta motif of about 8 highly homologous amino acid variants appeared characteristic of blood from ankylosing spondylitis patients. Some TCR beta motif variants had previously been reported in synovial fluid and blood of reactive arthritis patients, which suggested common disease-initiation mechanisms. The disease-linked clones had a CD8+ phenotype and were found at relatively low frequencies in peripheral blood.

Regarding this clonotype: This clone's antigen is unknown. Base-call qualities are not available, and no considerably larger clone is one nucleotide away.

The reads were generated on an Illumina HiSeq 2500. TCR beta libraries were prepared by quantitative 5'-RACE with molecular barcodes. Turning to the authors' computational methods: To identify disease-linked TCR variants, a new computational method was used, one built on a probabilistic model of VDJ rearrangement. Clones were called with MiXCR by TCRdb after fastp trimmed the public reads at Q25, and only in-frame beta chains were retained. When rows share a CDR3 protein, they turn into one entry using the most common DNA and genes. TCRdb assigned the V and J calls; the authors' analysis was not used. The sample contains some 300,000 distinct CDR3 sequences, roughly 20% of them found a single time. Clones ranked in the top ten supply 3.5% of the sample. Looking up the germline V gene (reference sequence) yields CDR1 MNHNY and CDR2 SVGAGI. Cut back by 4 bases and 9 bases, the V and J ends lie 10 bases apart. Inclusive of the bounding cysteine and phenylalanine, the CDR3 is 11 residues long. Just the 33-base CDR3 DNA is kept, in frame starting at base 1.

The chain couples TRBV6-6 to TRBJ2-7; TRBD2 might be the D gene, on 6 matching bases. Specimen: blood, either unsorted or a sorted T cell fraction (not recorded which). This TCR came from a female donor with ankylosing spondylitis or in good health (not recorded which). This receptor has the CDR3 CASSWEAGQYF. The sequence in DNA is TGTGCCAGCAGTTGGGAGGCCGGGCAGTACTTC.